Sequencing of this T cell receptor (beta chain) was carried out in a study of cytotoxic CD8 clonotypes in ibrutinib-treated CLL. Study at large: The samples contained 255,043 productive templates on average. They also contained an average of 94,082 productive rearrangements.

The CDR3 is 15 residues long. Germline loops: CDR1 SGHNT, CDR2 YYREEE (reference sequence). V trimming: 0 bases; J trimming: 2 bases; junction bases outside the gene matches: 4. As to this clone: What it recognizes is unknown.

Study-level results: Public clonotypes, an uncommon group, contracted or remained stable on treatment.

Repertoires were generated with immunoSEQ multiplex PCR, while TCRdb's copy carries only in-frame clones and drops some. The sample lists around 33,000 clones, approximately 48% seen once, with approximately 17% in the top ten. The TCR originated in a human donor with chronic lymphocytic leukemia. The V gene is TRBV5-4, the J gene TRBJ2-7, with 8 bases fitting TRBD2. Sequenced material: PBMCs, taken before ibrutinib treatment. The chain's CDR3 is CASSLGSGEPYEQYF. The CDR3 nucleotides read TGTGCCAGCAGCTTGGGTAGCGGGGAGCCCTACGAGCAGTACTTC.